These 17 T cell receptor beta chains originate from one sample sequenced in a study of cytomegalovirus exposure and HLA in healthy donors. Use of 60 Vbeta and 13 Jbeta primers characterized the PCR. Only in-frame clones appear in the TCRdb table, and some are missing; sequencing was by immunoSEQ multiplex PCR. Of approximately 90,000 clones detected, approximately 77% appear once; the ten largest clones hold 3.7%. The sample comprised PBMCs. Receptor source: a young man in good health and CMV-seronegative.

The V gene is TRBV15, the J gene TRBJ2-1, with unresolved D. The CDR3 length is 15 residues. The germline V gene has CDR1 LNHNV and CDR2 YYDKDF (reference sequence). Trimming took 0 bases from V and 0 from J, leaving 6 bases between them. The CDR3 sequence: CATSRDRPSYNEQFF. As DNA, the CDR3 is TGTGCCACCAGCAGAGACAGGCCCTCCTACAATGAGCAGTTCTTC.

There are a few counts of this clone. V gene TRBV28 combines with J gene TRBJ2-7; 11 positions agree with TRBD1. This CDR3 is built from 14 residues. Germline V gene lookup returns CDR1 MDHEN and CDR2 SYDVKM. V shed 6 bases and J 3 bases; nucleotides not matched to a gene: 4. The CDR3 DNA follows: TGTGCCAGCAGCACGGGACAGGGGGTCTACGAGCAGTACTTC. Protein product: CASSTGQGVYEQYF.

V usage is TRBV29-1 and J usage is TRBJ2-3, with D maybe TRBD2 (5 bases). The CDR3 is made up of 15 amino acids. Trimming shortened V by 8 bases and J by 2 bases, and 20 bases separated the two germline ends. CDR1 is SQVTM, CDR2 ANQGSEA, per germline. CDR3 sequence reads: CSHPEGSGYTDTQYF. In DNA form, the CDR3 reads TGCAGCCACCCGGAAGGGTCGGGGTACACAGATACGCAGTATTTT.

In this sample, this clone turned up a few times. The gene calls are TRBV19 and TRBJ2-7; TRBD2 aligns across 8 bases. Germline lookup yields CDR1 LNHDA and CDR2 SQIVND (reference sequence). V trimming: 8 bases; J trimming: 3 bases; junction bases outside the gene matches: 9. The CDR3 loop spans 14 amino acids. The CDR3 spells CASGDSGEHYEQYF. The CDR3 nucleotides read TGTGCCAGTGGGGATAGCGGGGAACACTACGAGCAGTACTTC.

The chain joins TRBV9 to TRBJ1-2; D is ambiguous. There are 14 residues in the CDR3. V lost 0 bases and J lost 0, with 6 bases in between. Looked up from germline, CDR1 is SGDLS and CDR2 is YYNGEE. CDR3 nucleotide sequence: TGTGCCAGCAGCGTAGCAACAGCTAACTATGGCTACACCTTC. Amino acid sequence: CASSVATANYGYTF. Full variable domain (missing parts from reference TRBV9 and TRBJ1-2): DSGVTQTPKHLITATGQRVTLRCSPRSGDLSVYWYQQSLDQGLQFLIQYYNGEERAKGNILERFSAQQFPDLHSELNLSSLELGDSALYFCASSVATANYGYTFGSGTRLTVV.

In regard to this clone: One end of the junction is discordant with germline, which a read error may explain. The gene calls are TRBV7-9 and TRBJ2-1; 7 nucleotides agree with TRBD2. CDR3 length: 13 residues. Germline assignment: CDR1 SEHNR and CDR2 FQNEAQ (reference sequence). CDR3 nucleotide sequence: TGTTCCAGCAGCCGGGACTACCGCAATGAGCAGTTCTTC. Residues: CSSSRDYRNEQFF.

V gene TRBV7-8 combines with J gene TRBJ1-1; a possible D gene is TRBD1 (6 bases). This CDR3 region has 14 residues. Per the germline V gene, CDR1 is SGHVS and CDR2 is FQNEAQ. V was pared by 0 bases and J by 8 bases, with 13 bases between. This CDR3 reads CASSLAGRGSEAFF. The CDR3, as DNA: TGTGCCAGCAGCTTAGCAGGCAGGGGTTCGGAAGCTTTCTTT.

This chain joins TRBV7-9 and TRBJ2-5; TRBD2 is a possible D gene (6 bases). V gave up 5 bases and J gave up 5 bases, with 15 bases separating them. The CDR3 length is 14 residues. The germline V gene encodes CDR1 SEHNR and CDR2 FQNEAQ (reference sequence). CDR3 sequence reads: CASSKSGDWETQYF. DNA for the CDR3: TGTGCCAGCAGCAAATCGGGAGACTGGGAGACCCAGTACTTC.

CDR3 protein: CASSSGQGSANEKLFF. In DNA, the CDR3 is TGTGCCAGCAGCTCGGGACAGGGCTCGGCTAATGAAAAACTGTTTTTT. The chain employs TRBV7-2 and TRBJ1-4; 9 nucleotides line up with TRBD1. Germline lookup yields CDR1 SGHTA and CDR2 FQGNSA. The CDR3 has 16 residues. Trimming cost V 4 bases and J 3 bases; bases outside gene matches: 6.

The sample holds one count of this clone. The chain combines TRBV30 with TRBJ1-1; the D is unclear. Germline V CDR1 and CDR2: GTSNPN, SVGIG (reference sequence). The CDR3 has 13 amino acids. V lost 2 bases to trimming and J lost 5 bases, with 12 bases between them. The CDR3: CAWSSSTVTEAFF. Written as DNA, the CDR3 is TGTGCCTGGAGTAGTTCCACGGTTACTGAAGCTTTCTTT.

The rearrangement uses TRBV9 and TRBJ1-2, with 8 bases matching TRBD1. Per the germline V gene, CDR1 is SGDLS and CDR2 is YYNGEE. The V gene end was trimmed by 4 bases and the J gene end by 4 bases; junction bases not matched to a gene: 9. The CDR3 length is 15 residues. For the CDR3, the DNA is TGTGCCAGCAGCCCTGGGACAGGCCTCACCTATGGCTACACCTTC. Protein product: CASSPGTGLTYGYTF.

V is TRBV9 and J is TRBJ2-7, with 7 bases matching TRBD1. This CDR3 spans 15 amino acids. Trimming took 0 bases from V and 0 from J; bases not matched to a gene: 3. Per the germline V gene, CDR1 is SGDLS and CDR2 is YYNGEE. The CDR3 reads CASSVGPGGSYEQYF. For the CDR3, the DNA is TGTGCCAGCAGCGTAGGCCCAGGGGGCTCCTACGAGCAGTACTTC.

The gene calls are TRBV6-5 and TRBJ1-5; D uncertain. Germline lookup yields CDR1 MNHEY and CDR2 SVGAGI. Trimming removed 6 bases at V and 0 bases at J, with 6 bases between. CDR3 length: 13 residues. The CDR3 nucleotides read TGTGCCAGCAGGTTATATAGCAATCAGCCCCAGCATTTT. This codes for CASRLYSNQPQHF.

The rearrangement joins TRBV5-4 to TRBJ1-4; D ambiguous. V was shortened by 0 bases and J by 2 bases, with 5 bases between the two germline ends. This CDR3 comprises 14 residues. CDR1 and CDR2 (germline): SGHNT, YYREEE (reference sequence). CDR3 loop: CASSLGATNEKLFF. In DNA form, the CDR3 reads TGTGCCAGCAGCTTGGGGGCTACTAATGAAAAACTGTTTTTT. The full variable domain, in which reference TRBV5-4 and TRBJ1-4 provide the parts outside the CDR3, is ETGVTQSPTHLIKTRGQQVTLRCSSQSGHNTVSWYQQALGQGPQFIFQYYREEENGRGNFPPRFSGLQFPNYSSELNVNALELDDSALYLCASSLGATNEKLFFGSGTQLSVL.

V gene TRBV7-9 combines with J gene TRBJ1-4, with D perhaps TRBD1 (5 bases). The CDR3 has 15 residues. Between the trimmed V and J ends, which lost 0 bases and 4 bases, there was a span of 9 bases. Germline values: CDR1 SEHNR, CDR2 FQNEAQ (reference sequence). CDR3 in amino acids: CASSLARGSNEKLFF. Written as DNA, the CDR3 is TGTGCCAGCAGCTTAGCGCGGGGGAGTAATGAAAAACTGTTTTTT.

This clone showed up just a few times. The chain joins TRBV6-4 to TRBJ1-5; D possibly corresponds to TRBD1 (6 bases). Germline V gene data show CDR1 as MRHNA and CDR2 as SNTAGT. The CDR3 runs to 17 residues. V lost 6 bases and J 0 bases, leaving 18 bases between the germline ends. CDR3: CASRPPGTRNSNQPQHF. The CDR3, as DNA: TGTGCCAGCAGGCCACCCGGGACACGGAATAGCAATCAGCCCCAGCATTTT.

This clone has only one observation. This sequence joins TRBV5-4 and TRBJ2-7; the match to TRBD1 covers 9 bases. This CDR3 spans 15 amino acids. The trim removed 4 bases at V and 6 bases at J, leaving 11 bases unmatched. The germline gives CDR1 SGHNT, CDR2 YYREEE (reference sequence). The CDR3 is CASSKAGTGWTEQYF. CDR3 bases: TGTGCCAGCAGCAAGGCGGGGACAGGGTGGACCGAGCAGTACTTC.